Each of the 26 T cell receptor beta chains below was sequenced from the same sample in a study of blood T cells in healthy people across ages. Next came a second PCR, run for roughly 6 to 11 cycles, which used a sample-barcoded 5' primer along with a J-beta primer mix. TCRdb recomputed calls from the 5' RACE reads with MiXCR, one row per CDR3 protein. Of nearly 800,000 distinct CDR3 sequences in the sample, roughly 50% are singletons; the top ten hold around 25%. The sequenced sample consisted of blood. These receptors all come from a man aged 40-49 years in good health.

This clonotype is hyperexpanded (1% or more). The rearrangement links TRBV7-3 to TRBJ2-1; D gene unclear. The germline CDR1 and CDR2 sequences are SGHTA and FQGTGA. There are 12 residues in the CDR3. V shed 5 bases and J shed 6 bases, with 8 bases lying between them. As DNA, the CDR3 is TGTGCCAGCAGCATAAGCCTCAATGAGCAGTTCTTC. It encodes CASSISLNEQFF.

This sequence joins TRBV5-5 and TRBJ1-1; D possibly corresponds to TRBD1 (5 bases). The CDR3 spans 15 residues. Trimming removed 4 bases from V and 8 bases from J, with 21 bases in between. Germline CDR1 is SGHKS and CDR2 is YYEKEE (reference sequence). The CDR3 is CASSPGLGGFAEAFF. The DNA of the CDR3 is TGTGCCAGCAGCCCGGGACTTGGGGGGTTCGCGGAAGCTTTCTTT.

The rearrangement links TRBV13 to TRBJ2-5, with 11 bases fitting TRBD2. Germline V gives CDR1 PRHDT, CDR2 FYEKMQ (reference sequence). The length of the CDR3 is 14 residues. V lost 5 bases to trimming and J lost 4 bases; unmatched junction nucleotides: 3. The CDR3 protein is CASSTTSGRETQYF. The CDR3 nucleotides read TGTGCCAGCAGCACAACTAGCGGGAGAGAGACCCAGTACTTC.

V and J are TRBV28 and TRBJ2-7, with D possibly matching TRBD2 (6 bases). V dropped 2 bases and J dropped 2 bases, with 19 bases sitting between them. This CDR3 region has 17 residues. Looked up from germline, CDR1 is MDHEN and CDR2 is SYDVKM. CDR3 DNA sequence: TGTGCCAGCAGTTTAATTGGTACGGAGGGGAGAGCCTACGAGCAGTACTTC. It is translated as CASSLIGTEGRAYEQYF.

The chain links TRBV10-3 to TRBJ2-1, with D hard to call. Trimming shortened V by 5 bases and J by 8 bases, and 16 bases separated the two germline ends. Germline V gives CDR1 ENHRY, CDR2 SYGVKD. The CDR3 length is 14 residues. CDR3 loop: CAISLRQSNDEQFF. The CDR3 coding sequence is TGTGCCATCAGTCTCCGGCAAAGTAACGATGAGCAGTTCTTC.

The rearrangement joins TRBV24-1 to TRBJ2-5; tentatively, D is TRBD2 (6 bases). Between the trimmed V and J ends, which lost 8 bases and 3 bases, there was a span of 12 bases. The germline gives CDR1 KGHDR, CDR2 SFDVKD. The CDR3 totals 13 residues. The CDR3 DNA reads TGTGCCACCAAAGGTCCGGGAGAAGAGACCCAGTACTTC. Protein: CATKGPGEETQYF.

This clonotype was found a few times. The chain joins TRBV20-1 to TRBJ1-6; D call uncertain. This CDR3 spans 15 amino acids. Looked up from germline, CDR1 is DFQATT and CDR2 is SNEGSKA (reference sequence). V gave up 0 bases and J gave up 6 bases, with 12 bases separating them. The CDR3 DNA reads TGCAGTGCTAGAGATCCGGGGTCGGGTAATTCACCCCTCCACTTT. It is translated as CSARDPGSGNSPLHF.

This clonotype has a single count. The chain is built from TRBV27 and TRBJ1-5, with D maybe TRBD1 (5 bases). In germline, CDR1 is MNHEY, CDR2 SMNVEV (reference sequence). There are 16 residues in the CDR3. V lost 5 bases and J lost 0, with 14 bases in between. The CDR3 is CASSPYLGDSNQPQHF. The CDR3 DNA reads as TGTGCCAGCAGTCCCTACTTGGGGGATAGCAATCAGCCCCAGCATTTT.

V and J are TRBV12-3 or TRBV12-4 and TRBJ2-3, with 10 bases lining up with TRBD2. The trim removed 0 bases at V and 12 bases at J, leaving 9 bases unmatched. The CDR3 is made up of 15 amino acids. Written as DNA, the CDR3 is TGTGCCAGCAGTTTAGCGCTAGGACTAGCGGAAAGACAGTATTTT. Translating gives CASSLALGLAERQYF.

This sequence joins TRBV9 and TRBJ2-3; maybe TRBD2 (5 bases). V was cut by 4 bases and J by 4 bases, with 25 bases left in between. The germline V gene has CDR1 SGDLS and CDR2 YYNGEE. The CDR3 runs to 18 residues. CDR3 bases: TGTGCCAGCAGCCTCTCAAGTGAGGGAGTATTCTCCGCAGATACGCAGTATTTT. Protein sequence: CASSLSSEGVFSADTQYF.

This clonotype was recorded a few times. The gene calls are TRBV20-1 and TRBJ1-2; 10 bases match TRBD1. CDR1 is DFQATT and CDR2 is SNEGSKA in the germline V gene (reference sequence). The CDR3 spans 14 residues. V gave up 4 bases and J gave up 5 bases; unmatched junction bases: 7. The CDR3 sequence: CSATTGTGEYGYTF. CDR3 nucleotides: TGCAGTGCTACTACCGGGACAGGGGAATATGGCTACACCTTC.

The V and J genes are TRBV20-1 and TRBJ2-4; TRBD2 agrees at 10 bases. The better agreement between TRBJ2-7 and the DNA end casts doubt on the J call. The CDR3 extends over 16 amino acids. Germline CDR1 and CDR2: DFQATT and SNEGSKA (reference sequence). CDR3 DNA sequence: TGCAGTGCCAAGTCCCCGGTCGCTAGCGGGGGCTACGAGCAGTACTTC. Translated: CSAKSPVASGGYEQYF.

The chain combines TRBV20-1 with TRBJ1-6; D call uncertain. Trimming cost V 1 base and J 1 base, with 20 bases left between them. This CDR3 region has 19 residues. The V gene's germline CDR1 is DFQATT and CDR2 SNEGSKA (reference sequence). CDR3 bases: TGCAGTGCTAGAGGCCTATCTGTACGCCCAGGTTCCTATAATTCACCCCTCCACTTT. Translating it yields CSARGLSVRPGSYNSPLHF.

V and J are TRBV20-1 and TRBJ2-7; D possibly corresponds to TRBD2 (5 bases). This CDR3 spans 14 amino acids. Trimming cost V 2 bases and J 1 base, with 12 bases left between them. CDR1 and CDR2 (germline): DFQATT, SNEGSKA (reference sequence). The CDR3 region is CSARFPGMSYEQYF. CDR3 DNA: TGCAGTGCTAGATTTCCCGGGATGTCCTACGAGCAGTACTTC.

The chain couples TRBV10-3 to TRBJ2-1; a weak D match, TRBD1 (6 bases). V lost 2 bases and J 14 bases, leaving 19 bases between the germline ends. CDR1 is ENHRY and CDR2 is SYGVKD in the germline V gene. The CDR3 contains 14 residues. CDR3 in amino acids: CAISELPGHQQEFF. CDR3 in DNA: TGTGCCATCAGTGAGCTTCCGGGACATCAACAGGAGTTCTTC.

The chain is built from TRBV7-2 and TRBJ2-7; TRBD1 agrees at 9 bases. V shed 5 bases, J shed 4 bases, and the junction held 12 bases outside the gene matches. From germline, CDR1 is SGHTA and CDR2 FQGNSA. The CDR3 is made up of 16 amino acids. CDR3 DNA: TGTGCCAGCAGCATGTCATCCGGGACAGGGTGGTACGAGCAGTACTTC. It translates to CASSMSSGTGWYEQYF. The variable domain in full, with the rest retrieved from reference TRBV7-2 and TRBJ2-7, is GAGVSQSPSNKVTEKGKDVELRCDPISGHTALYWYRQSLGQGLEFLIYFQGNSAPDKSGLPSDRFSAERTGGSVSTLTIQRTQQEDSAVYLCASSMSSGTGWYEQYFGPGTRLTVT.

The V and J genes are TRBV4-1 and TRBJ1-5; tentatively, D is TRBD1 (6 bases). CDR3 length: 17 residues. Germline V gives CDR1 MGHRA, CDR2 YSYEKL. V gave up 1 base and J gave up 3 bases, with 16 bases separating them. Written as DNA, the CDR3 is TGCGCCAGCAGCCAAGGGATAAGCGGACAGTACAATCAGCCCCAGCATTTT. Translation gives CASSQGISGQYNQPQHF.

Here the CDR3 DNA reads TGTGCCAGCAGCGGATATAGTGGTGGTTTTGGTACGCAGTATTTT. Residues: CASSGYSGGFGTQYF. The rearrangement joins TRBV3-1 to TRBJ2-3; D is uncertain. Germline CDR1 reads LGHDT; CDR2 reads YNNKEL (reference sequence). V was trimmed by 5 bases and J by 8 bases, leaving 20 bases between them. This CDR3 is built from 15 residues.

The chain uses TRBV5-1 and TRBJ2-7; unclear D gene. Trimming removed 3 bases at V and 2 bases at J, with 9 bases between. From germline, CDR1 is SGHRS and CDR2 YFSETQ. The CDR3 is made up of 13 amino acids. CDR3 residues: CASSSSPAYEQYF. The CDR3 DNA is TGCGCCAGCAGCTCCTCCCCTGCCTACGAGCAGTACTTC. The variable domain in full, completed from reference TRBV5-1 and TRBJ2-7, reads KAGVTQTPRYLIKTRGQQVTLSCSPISGHRSVSWYQQTPGQGLQFLFEYFSETQRNKGNFPGRFSGRQFSNSRSEMNVSTLELGDSALYLCASSSSPAYEQYFGPGTRLTVT.

This chain joins TRBV6-1 and TRBJ2-3; no clear D gene. The ends were cut back, 3 bases at V and 2 bases at J, with 9 bases in the middle. The CDR3 sequence is 14 residues long. Germline lookup yields CDR1 MNHNS and CDR2 SASEGT. CDR3: CASSEGTYTDTQYF. As DNA, the CDR3 is TGTGCCAGCAGTGAGGGCACTTACACAGATACGCAGTATTTT.

The chain recombines TRBV7-2 with TRBJ2-5; 10 bases are shared with TRBD2. The junction had 12 bases not matched to a gene; V was cut back by 3 bases and J by 11 bases. CDR3 length: 15 amino acids. Looked up from germline, CDR1 is SGHTA and CDR2 is FQGNSA. The CDR3 DNA sequence: TGTGCCAGCAGCTTGCTCCTAGCGGGGGAGGCTGAGCAGTACTTC. Amino acids: CASSLLLAGEAEQYF. The full variable domain, its missing parts supplied by reference TRBV7-2 and TRBJ2-5, is GAGVSQSPSNKVTEKGKDVELRCDPISGHTALYWYRQSLGQGLEFLIYFQGNSAPDKSGLPSDRFSAERTGGSVSTLTIQRTQQEDSAVYLCASSLLLAGEAEQYFGPGTRLLVL.

This clonotype was found a few times. The chain joins TRBV4-2 to TRBJ1-6; tentative D call: TRBD1 (6 bases). The V end lost 4 bases, the J end lost 11 bases, and 24 bases lay between the germline ends. The CDR3 has 17 residues. Germline CDR1 reads LGHNA; CDR2 reads YNFKEQ. CDR3 bases: TGTGCCAGCAGCCCACGGGGAGAACAGGGCACGAGGGCACCCCTCCACTTT. Amino acid sequence: CASSPRGEQGTRAPLHF.

Comment on this clonotype: The junction shows a germline mismatch at one end, possibly a read error. The chain carries TRBV7-9 and TRBJ2-3; TRBD1 matches at 11 bases. In germline, CDR1 is SEHNR, CDR2 FQNEAQ (reference sequence). The CDR3 spans 15 residues. Here the CDR3 DNA reads TGCGCCAGCAGCCGGGACAGGGGGACAATAGATACGCAGTATTTT. Its protein product is CASSRDRGTIDTQYF.

The chain joins TRBV12-3 or TRBV12-4 to TRBJ2-5; D is tentatively TRBD1 or TRBD2 (5 bases each). CDR3 length: 15 amino acids. V was cut by 2 bases and J by 1 base, with 11 bases left in between. Written as DNA, the CDR3 is TGTGCCAGCAGTTTACGTTTGAGGGGCCAAGAGACCCAGTACTTC. This sequence encodes CASSLRLRGQETQYF.

In its sample, this clonotype was seen a few times. CDR3 region: CASSLAALVGETQYF. CDR3 nucleotides: TGTGCCAGCAGCTTAGCAGCGCTAGTCGGAGAGACCCAGTACTTC. V gene TRBV7-2 combines with J gene TRBJ2-5; no clear D. V dropped 0 bases and J dropped 4 bases, with 12 bases sitting between them. Germline CDR1 SGHTA, CDR2 FQGNSA. The CDR3 runs to 15 residues.

This clonotype was detected a few times. The chain is built from TRBV27 and TRBJ1-6; tentative D call: TRBD1 (5 bases). The CDR3 has 15 amino acids. V lost 5 bases to trimming and J lost 8 bases, with 16 bases between them. The germline V gene has CDR1 MNHEY and CDR2 SMNVEV (reference sequence). The CDR3 is CASSLDSQGYSPLHF. CDR3 nucleotide sequence: TGTGCCAGCAGTCTTGATTCTCAGGGTTATTCACCCCTCCACTTT.